The 18 T cell receptor beta chains given below trace back to one sample, sequenced in a study of T cells after yellow fever vaccination. From the 5' RACE reads, TCRdb called clonotypes with MiXCR, one entry per CDR3 protein. The table shows 25,000 to 30,000 distinct CDR3 sequences, with about 4.7% occurring only once. Material: CD8+ T cells sorted from PBMCs, obtained 10 days after the yellow fever booster vaccination. These receptors came from a man under 40 who received the YFV17D yellow fever vaccine.

This clonotype was found many times. The chain employs TRBV12-3 or TRBV12-4 and TRBJ2-1; 7 nucleotides agree with TRBD2. V lost 4 bases to trimming and J lost 8 bases; unmatched junction nucleotides: 8. The CDR3 sequence is 14 residues long. The CDR3 sequence is CASSWRESLDEQFF. The CDR3 coding sequence is TGTGCCAGCAGTTGGCGGGAGTCCTTGGATGAGCAGTTCTTC.

This clonotype was observed once. This may be a read error: a much more frequent sequence differs by one nucleotide. The V gene is TRBV2, the J gene TRBJ2-7; 9 bases are shared with TRBD2. V shed 7 bases and J 8 bases; nucleotides not matched to a gene: 21. Germline lookup yields CDR1 SNHLY and CDR2 FYNNEI. This CDR3 region has 17 residues. CDR3 residues: CASNRDTIAGAAYQQYF. The CDR3 DNA is TGTGCCAGCAACAGGGACACAATAGCGGGAGCAGCATACCAGCAGTACTTC.

This clonotype was recorded at least ten times. The chain has TRBV7-9 and TRBJ2-5; D not resolved. The length of the CDR3 is 12 residues. Looked up from germline, CDR1 is SEHNR and CDR2 is FQNEAQ (reference sequence). V was pared by 4 bases and J by 0 bases, with 3 bases between. The DNA of the CDR3 is TGTGCCAGCAGCTCGTACCAAGAGACCCAGTACTTC. This translates into CASSSYQETQYF. The complete variable domain, with remaining parts taken from reference TRBV7-9 and TRBJ2-5, reads DTGVSQNPRHKITKRGQNVTFRCDPISEHNRLYWYRQTLGQGPEFLTYFQNEAQLEKSRLLSDRFSAERPKGSFSTLEIQRTEQGDSAMYLCASSSYQETQYFGPGTRLLVL.

CDR3 in DNA: TGTGCCAGCAGCCCTGGGTGGGGAACTGAAGCTTTCTTT. Translation gives CASSPGWGTEAFF. The chain joins TRBV4-2 to TRBJ1-1, with no clear D. The CDR3 sequence is 13 residues long. Deletions cut 4 bases from V and 5 bases from J, with 11 bases between. CDR1 is LGHNA and CDR2 is YNFKEQ in the germline V gene.

This clonotype was observed many times. V gene TRBV29-1 combines with J gene TRBJ2-7; 7 bases fit TRBD2. The junction had 9 bases not matched to a gene; V was cut back by 8 bases and J by 2 bases. CDR3 length: 13 amino acids. The germline gives CDR1 SQVTM, CDR2 ANQGSEA. The CDR3 here is CSPARTRTYEQYF. The CDR3 nucleotides are TGCAGCCCAGCGAGGACTAGGACCTACGAGCAGTACTTC.

The table lists this clonotype with many counts. The chain employs TRBV7-8 and TRBJ2-7; D is perhaps TRBD1 (6 bases). This CDR3 has 14 residues. Trimming stripped 3 bases from V and 4 bases from J, with 13 bases between. Germline V gene lookup returns CDR1 SGHVS and CDR2 FQNEAQ. This CDR3 is CASSFRQADYEQYF. The CDR3 DNA sequence: TGTGCCAGCAGCTTCCGACAGGCCGATTACGAGCAGTACTTC.

On this clonotype itself: Given a much more abundant clone one base away, this may be a read error. The chain links TRBV15 to TRBJ2-7; tentatively, D is TRBD1 (6 bases). In germline, CDR1 is LNHNV, CDR2 YYDKDF (reference sequence). Trimming left V 2 bases short and J 3 bases short, with 8 bases between. The CDR3 length is 13 residues. CDR3 protein: CATSRQGYYEQYF. The CDR3 DNA follows: TGTGCCACCAGCAGACAGGGGTACTACGAGCAGTACTTC.

This clonotype showed up many times. This sequence joins TRBV10-3 and TRBJ1-2, with D perhaps TRBD1 (6 bases). Deletions cut 0 bases from V and 4 bases from J, with 15 bases between. This CDR3 comprises 16 residues. Germline assignment: CDR1 ENHRY and CDR2 SYGVKD. CDR3 protein: CAISESAAGTTYGYTF. The DNA for the CDR3 is TGTGCCATCAGTGAGTCGGCCGCCGGGACAACCTATGGCTACACCTTC.

Ten or more counts support this clonotype. The chain combines TRBV9 with TRBJ2-5; TRBD1 is a possible D gene (5 bases). Trimming left V 3 bases short and J 2 bases short, with 14 bases between. Germline V gene lookup returns CDR1 SGDLS and CDR2 YYNGEE. The CDR3 covers 15 residues. The CDR3 DNA is TGTGCCAGCAGCGGTACGCTCGACAGTCAAGAGACCCAGTACTTC. Amino acids: CASSGTLDSQETQYF.

This clonotype was observed at least ten times. The CDR3 region is CASSPPGHIYEQYF. CDR3 sequence (DNA): TGTGCCAGCAGTCCACCGGGACATATCTACGAGCAGTACTTC. J is TRBJ2-7 and V is TRBV27, with D possibly TRBD1 on 6 matching bases. This CDR3 contains 14 residues. V lost 5 bases and J lost 3, with 14 bases in between. The germline gives CDR1 MNHEY, CDR2 SMNVEV (reference sequence).

This clonotype was seen ten or more times. The chain joins TRBV30 to TRBJ2-5, with D perhaps being TRBD1 or TRBD2 (5 bases each). The V end was cut by 0 bases, the J end by 5 bases, with 10 bases between. Germline V gene lookup returns CDR1 GTSNPN and CDR2 SVGIG (reference sequence). This CDR3 has 13 residues. The CDR3 nucleotides are TGTGCCTGGAGTGTTTGGGGACCTGAGACCCAGTACTTC. This translates into CAWSVWGPETQYF.

At least ten counts were recorded for this clonotype. The chain is built from TRBV25-1 and TRBJ2-2; D perhaps matches TRBD2 (7 bases). CDR3 length equals 15 residues. In germline, CDR1 is MGHDK, CDR2 SYGVNS. Trimming removed 4 bases at V and 2 bases at J, with 11 bases between. The CDR3 loop reads CASSAWGGNTGELFF. The CDR3 DNA sequence: TGTGCCAGCAGTGCATGGGGGGGCAACACCGGGGAGCTGTTTTTT.

This clonotype was picked up many times. The chain joins TRBV6-5 to TRBJ2-7, with D uncertain. Germline CDR1 reads MNHEY; CDR2 reads SVGAGI. Trimming took 4 bases from V and 0 from J, leaving 7 bases between them. The CDR3 loop spans 13 amino acids. CDR3 DNA sequence: TGTGCCAGCAGTTTTCGGAGCTCCTACGAGCAGTACTTC. It yields the protein CASSFRSSYEQYF.

This clonotype was observed at least ten times. The J gene is TRBJ2-3, the V gene TRBV12-3 or TRBV12-4; 12 bases agree with TRBD2. CDR3 length: 16 residues. With 6 bases clipped from V and 3 bases from J, the junction kept 7 bases outside the gene matches. The DNA for the CDR3 is TGTGCCAGCAGCCCCTCTAGCGGGAGGGGGACAGATACGCAGTATTTT. Translating gives CASSPSSGRGTDTQYF.

The sample holds many counts of this clonotype. The chain couples TRBV29-1 to TRBJ1-2; the D gene is possibly TRBD1 (5 bases). V shed 6 bases and J shed 5 bases, with 16 bases lying between them. The CDR3 spans 13 residues. Germline loops: CDR1 SQVTM, CDR2 ANQGSEA. The CDR3 reads CSVGTSSDYGYTF. The CDR3 nucleotides are TGCAGCGTGGGGACTTCCTCGGATTATGGCTACACCTTC.

This clonotype was recorded at least ten times. This chain uses TRBV27 with TRBJ2-1, with 9 bases identical to TRBD2. This CDR3 spans 14 amino acids. CDR1 is MNHEY, CDR2 SMNVEV, per germline (reference sequence). The V gene end was trimmed by 6 bases and the J gene end by 8 bases; junction bases not matched to a gene: 8. The CDR3 DNA sequence: TGTGCCAGCAGCCCACAGGCTAGCGGGGATGAGCAGTTCTTC. Translation gives CASSPQASGDEQFF.

This clonotype was observed many times. CDR3 nucleotides: TGTGCCAGCAGGTCTGACAGGGGCGAATACGAGCAGTACTTC. This sequence encodes CASRSDRGEYEQYF. The chain links TRBV5-5 to TRBJ2-7, with 8 bases matching TRBD1. Unmatched junction bases numbered 8, after V lost 5 bases and J lost 4 bases. Germline V lookup: CDR1 SGHKS, CDR2 YYEKEE (reference sequence). The CDR3 runs to 14 residues.

The gene calls are TRBV11-1 and TRBJ2-5; tentatively, D is TRBD2 (6 bases). V dropped 2 bases and J dropped 1 base, with 8 bases sitting between them. The CDR3 spans 14 residues. Looked up from germline, CDR1 is SGHAT and CDR2 is FQDESV (reference sequence). CDR3 in amino acids: CASSLQGLQETQYF. The CDR3 DNA sequence: TGTGCCAGCAGCTTACAGGGACTCCAAGAGACCCAGTACTTC.